This T cell receptor (beta chain) originates from a study of neurological immune-mediated disorders. Findings of the study overall: Patients with HTLV-1-associated myelopathy showed the most TCR clonal expansion. Those with multiple sclerosis showed the least, falling below healthy controls. Across subjects, no CDR3 amino acid sequence appeared in expanded clones of more than one subject, a finding that suggested private repertoires in all groups.

Stated time point: technical triplicate 3. The unsorted libraries were generated from a total of 2 million PBMCs, which had been stored in RNAlater at -80 C. The cDNA came from 5'RACE, which used 10-nucleotide random UMIs. TCRdb called the 5' RACE reads again in MiXCR, with one record for every CDR3 protein. Among around 47,000 distinct CDR3 sequences listed, approximately 21% were seen once. As regards this clonotype: What it binds is unknown.

This TCR was sampled from a man in his 60s with HTLV-1-associated myelopathy (HAM/TSP). The specimen was PBMCs.

CDR3 DNA: TGTGCCAGCAGTTTAACTGTGATGCTGAACAGGGGGATGGCTCAGCCCCAGCATTTT. Its translation is CASSLTVMLNRGMAQPQHF. The V and J genes are TRBV12-3 or TRBV12-4 and TRBJ1-5, with TRBD1 matching 8 bases. The V segment lost 2 bases and the J segment 6 bases; nucleotides outside the gene matches: 18. The CDR3 is 19 residues long.